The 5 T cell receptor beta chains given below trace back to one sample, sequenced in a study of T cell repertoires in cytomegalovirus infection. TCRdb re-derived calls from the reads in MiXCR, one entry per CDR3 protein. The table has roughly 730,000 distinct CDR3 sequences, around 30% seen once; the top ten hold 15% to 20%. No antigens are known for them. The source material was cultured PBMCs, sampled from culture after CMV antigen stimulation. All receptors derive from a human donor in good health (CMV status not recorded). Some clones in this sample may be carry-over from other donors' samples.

This chain's CDR3 is CASSPGKVGNTIYF. The CDR3 DNA reads TGTGCCAGCTCACCAGGGAAGGTTGGAAACACCATATATTTT. The rearrangement uses TRBV18 and TRBJ1-3; D call uncertain. Trimming took 2 bases from V and 3 from J, leaving 8 bases between them. Germline values: CDR1 KGHSH, CDR2 LQKENI. This CDR3 region has 14 residues.

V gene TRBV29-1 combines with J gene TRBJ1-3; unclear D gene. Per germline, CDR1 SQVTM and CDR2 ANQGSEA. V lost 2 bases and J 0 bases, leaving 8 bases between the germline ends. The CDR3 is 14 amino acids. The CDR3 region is CSVEPVNSGNTIYF. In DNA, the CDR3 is TGCAGCGTTGAACCGGTGAACTCTGGAAACACCATATATTTT.

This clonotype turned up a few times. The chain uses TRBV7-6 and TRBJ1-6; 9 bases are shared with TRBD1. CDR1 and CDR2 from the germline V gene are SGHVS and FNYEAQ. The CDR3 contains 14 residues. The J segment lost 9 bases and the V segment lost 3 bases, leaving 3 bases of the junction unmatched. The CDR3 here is CASSFGTGFSPLHF. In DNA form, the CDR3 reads TGTGCCAGCAGCTTCGGGACAGGGTTTTCACCCCTCCACTTT.

The CDR3, as DNA: TGTGCCAGCAGCTCGTCCAGCCAACTAGCGGGAGGTGAGACCCAGTACTTC. Amino acid sequence: CASSSSSQLAGGETQYF. The V and J genes are TRBV7-6 and TRBJ2-5; TRBD2 aligns across 12 bases. The trim removed 4 bases at V and 5 bases at J, leaving 11 bases unmatched. Germline values: CDR1 SGHVS, CDR2 FNYEAQ. The CDR3 runs to 17 residues.

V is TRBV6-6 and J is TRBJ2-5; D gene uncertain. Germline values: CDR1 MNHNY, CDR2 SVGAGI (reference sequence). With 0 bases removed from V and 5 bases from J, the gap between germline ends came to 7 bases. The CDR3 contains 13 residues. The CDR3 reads CASSYSMDETQYF. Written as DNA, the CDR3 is TGTGCCAGCAGTTACTCGATGGACGAGACCCAGTACTTC.